This TCR beta chain came from a study of beta chain features in type 1 diabetes (dated by TCRdb to 2016 to 2019). About the study as a whole: Mean age, gender distribution, total cell number and subset yield did not differ between patients and healthy donors. A total of 100 million to 110 million sorted cells were examined across all samples, and a strong correlation was observed between cell number per subset and RNA yield. In the study, TCRB repertoires of sorted circulating CD4+ T cell subsets from recently diagnosed type 1 diabetes patients were compared with those of matched healthy donors. Regulatory and stem cell-like memory subsets were obtained from only 8 patients and roughly eight healthy donors, while naive and central memory subsets were obtained from all 28 donors. Overall study outcomes, separate from this receptor: Because the HLA sub-analyses included only small numbers of individuals, any influence of HLA type on TCRB rearrangement was left unresolved. Naive, central memory and regulatory TCRB repertoires appeared to be more similar among patients than among healthy donors. Fewer insertions and more nucleotide deletions at VDJ recombination sites were observed in patients with type 1 diabetes, implying thymic rearrangement abnormalities. Because cDNA was sequenced instead of genomic DNA, activated cells with high expression could be over-represented, although the groups did not differ in activation or CD3 levels. A moderate but significant shortening of TCRB CDR3 length was observed in type 1 diabetes patients in all four CD4+ subsets. PCR may preferentially amplify shorter templates, but because patient and control samples were amplified and corrected together, any resulting skew would affect both groups equally.

This clone was counted between two and nine times. Its antigen is unknown. Per-nucleotide qualities are absent, and no much larger clonotype sits a single base away. From each donor, a single peripheral blood sample of around 120 mL on average was drawn into heparinised tubes. Using a panel that included CD45RO, CCR7, CD25, CD127, CD95 and CD27, naive, central memory, regulatory and stem cell-like memory CD4+ T cells were sorted on a BD FACSAria II. Every sorted population had a purity above 98%. Right away, PBMCs were isolated by Lymphoprep density gradient centrifugation and were stained directly, with no culture step. So that batch effects would be minimized, each experiment stained and sorted samples in pairs, pairing one healthy donor with one patient. Including cysteine and phenylalanine, the CDR3 has 15 amino acids. Only CDR3 DNA is held: 45 bases, read in frame from base 1. Trimming at the junction amounts to 5 bases on V and 1 base on J, and the germline ends lie 11 bases apart. The germline V gene yields SGHTA for CDR1 and FQGTGA for CDR2.

The entire isolated RNA was reverse transcribed using the High Capacity cDNA Reverse Transcription Kit, and thus expressed TCRB transcripts were sequenced. Deep immunoSEQ sequencing was applied to naive, central memory and regulatory T cell samples, giving an average of around 3.4 million total reads per sample. Sorted cells were lysed in RLT buffer, and RNA was extracted using DNase-treated RNeasy Micro or Mini kits according to cell number. To prevent cross-contamination, each cell subset was processed individually, whereas patient and healthy donor samples were processed jointly. The immunoSEQ multiplex PCR was used to amplify TCRB sequences from cDNA, generating 87-bp fragments that spanned the CDR3 region. Sequencing of the amplicons was performed on the Illumina HiSeq platform. Per the source publication's procedure: PCR bias was corrected computationally using synthetic template baselines, and reads within Hamming distance 2 were collapsed, with unmergeable singletons discarded. Reads were aligned against IMGT to assign V, D and J genes, CDR3 length and insertions or deletions at six rearrangement sites. Within each subset, clonotype counts were normalized to sorted cell number, and only after that were true diversity and Gini coefficients computed with the tcR R package. The overlap coefficient, calculated on TCRB nucleotide sequences, was used to measure repertoire sharing. Out-of-frame TCRB sequences from naive cells were analyzed to stand in for the pre-selection repertoire. Sourced from immuneACCESS, this table was stored by TCRdb with only in-frame sequences that have V and J called. A share of the clones is absent; for the studies checked, an unresolved V gene accounts for under half, and the remainder has no known explanation. D and trimming come from the DNA, and the V and J calls and clone size come from that table. The sample has roughly 450,000 clones on record, more than 11% of them singletons. The biggest ten clones account for 0.035% to 0.045% of the sample.

Material for sequencing was naive CD4+ T cells from blood. The cell subset or site label of this sample denotes: true naive CD4+ T cells. The sequence links TRBV7-3 to TRBJ2-2, and TRBD1 may be the D gene, going by 7 matching bases. This receptor was taken from a young man in good health. The nucleotide sequence reads TGTGCCAGCAGCAGACAGGGAGGGAACACCGGGGAGCTGTTTTTT. Its protein product is CASSRQGGNTGELFF.